One sample yielded the 15 T cell receptor beta chains listed below, sequenced in a study of T cells in Graves' hyperthyroidism and ophthalmopathy. There were TCR beta CDR3 regions amplified from RNA transcripts. Primed by the HTBI set, a first-round RT-PCR was run on the TCR CDR3. TCRdb reprocessed the multiplex PCR reads with MiXCR, giving one entry per CDR3 protein. The profile shows 500,000 to 600,000 distinct CDR3 sequences, about 45% of them singletons. The sequencing input was peripheral blood or thyroid tissue (not recorded which). The receptors shown here come from an adult woman with Graves' disease, either hyperthyroidism or ophthalmopathy (not recorded which).

In its sample, this clonotype was seen many times. The rearrangement uses TRBV18 and TRBJ2-5; D unclear. CDR1 and CDR2 from the germline V gene are KGHSH and LQKENI. This CDR3 is 14 amino acids long. V was cut by 3 bases and J by 0 bases, with 8 bases left in between. CDR3 sequence: CASSPPVNQETQYF. For the CDR3, the DNA is TGTGCCAGCTCACCTCCGGTTAACCAAGAGACCCAGTACTTC.

The gene calls are TRBV7-9 and TRBJ2-5, with 10 nucleotides matching TRBD2. Germline assignment: CDR1 SEHNR and CDR2 FQNEAQ (reference sequence). The V gene end was trimmed by 1 base and the J gene end by 8 bases; junction bases not matched to a gene: 13. The CDR3 has 17 amino acids. CDR3 sequence reads: CASSLVWPLAGEATQYF. The CDR3, as DNA: TGTGCCAGCAGCTTAGTGTGGCCCCTAGCGGGAGAGGCTACCCAGTACTTC.

To note about this clonotype: It is likely a read error, because the conserved phenylalanine at the end of the CDR3 is missing. Because the CDR3's place on the DNA is in doubt, the DNA is left out and the CDR3 is given as listed by TCRdb. J is TRBJ2-7 and V is TRBV15; the DNA was not used to check the table's D call, TRBD2. Germline loops: CDR1 LNHNV, CDR2 YYDKDF (reference sequence). Inclusive of both ends, the CDR3 amounts to 9 amino acids. The CDR3: CATSRGLAG.

This clonotype has more than one count but fewer than ten. The gene calls are TRBV29-1 and TRBJ2-7; D unresolved. The CDR3 spans 10 residues. Looked up from germline, CDR1 is SQVTM and CDR2 is ANQGSEA. V lost 7 bases to trimming and J lost 5 bases, with 9 bases between them. CDR3 in amino acids: CSAGLDEQYF. In DNA form, the CDR3 reads TGCAGCGCAGGCCTGGACGAGCAGTACTTC.

At least ten counts were recorded for this clonotype. The V and J genes are TRBV20-1 and TRBJ2-1; 8 nucleotides align to TRBD1. Germline V gene lookup returns CDR1 DFQATT and CDR2 SNEGSKA (reference sequence). V was pared by 3 bases and J by 8 bases, with 9 bases of the junction left unmatched. This CDR3 is 14 amino acids long. The CDR3 region is CSARIRDRFHEQFF. The CDR3 bases are TGCAGTGCTAGGATCCGGGACAGGTTTCATGAGCAGTTCTTC.

A single count supports this clonotype. This chain joins TRBV2 and TRBJ1-5; TRBD1 might be the D (6 bases). Per germline, CDR1 SNHLY and CDR2 FYNNEI. CDR3 length: 14 amino acids. V was trimmed by 4 bases and J by 7 bases, leaving 14 bases between them. The CDR3 nucleotides are TGTGCCAGCAGTGCCTGGGGGGCTGGACAGCCCCAGCATTTT. It codes for CASSAWGAGQPQHF.

This clonotype was recorded at least ten times. This chain joins TRBV9 and TRBJ2-5; 10 positions match TRBD2. From germline, CDR1 is SGDLS and CDR2 YYNGEE. CDR3 length: 16 residues. J lost 0 bases, V lost 4 bases, and 6 bases had no gene match. CDR3 sequence: CASSRRGLAYQETQYF. The CDR3 nucleotides are TGTGCCAGCAGCCGTCGGGGACTAGCGTACCAAGAGACCCAGTACTTC.

With regard to this clonotype: The junction does not match germline at one end; this may be a read error. The chain carries TRBV5-1 and TRBJ2-2, with D perhaps matching TRBD2 (6 bases). The CDR3 loop spans 12 amino acids. CDR1 and CDR2 (germline): SGHRS, YFSETQ. The CDR3 DNA reads TGCGTCAGCAGCTCCGGGGGCGGGGAGCTGTTTTTT. It specifies CVSSSGGGELFF.

As for this clonotype: This may come from a read error, since a much larger clone is one base off. The J gene is TRBJ2-7, the V gene TRBV4-1, with D perhaps matching TRBD2 (6 bases). This CDR3 has 17 residues. Trimming stripped 4 bases from V and 5 bases from J, with 24 bases between. Germline CDR1 reads MGHRA; CDR2 reads YSYEKL. This chain's CDR3 is CASSRSITGLAANEQYF. In DNA form, the CDR3 reads TGCGCCAGCAGCCGAAGTATTACGGGACTCGCGGCGAACGAGCAGTACTTC.

This clonotype was detected many times. The chain joins TRBV6-1 to TRBJ2-5; tentative D call: TRBD1 (5 bases). V lost 4 bases and J lost 2, with 17 bases in between. The CDR3 spans 16 residues. CDR1 is MNHNS, CDR2 SASEGT, per germline. DNA for the CDR3: TGTGCCAGCAGTGGGAAGTTTCGGACAAGACAAGAGACCCAGTACTTC. Translating it yields CASSGKFRTRQETQYF.

The table lists this clonotype with a few counts. The chain recombines TRBV18 with TRBJ1-6, with D uncertain. The CDR3 is 17 amino acids. The germline gives CDR1 KGHSH, CDR2 LQKENI. The V end lost 3 bases, the J end lost 0 bases, and 12 bases lay between the germline ends. The CDR3 sequence: CASSPELMSSYNSPLHF. The CDR3 nucleotides read TGTGCCAGCTCACCGGAACTTATGAGCTCCTATAATTCACCCCTCCACTTT.

The CDR3 DNA follows: TGTGCCAGCCAGCGGACAGCCGATTCACCCCTCCACTTT. Amino acid sequence: CASQRTADSPLHF. V usage is TRBV7-9 and J usage is TRBJ1-6, with D possibly TRBD1 on 6 matching bases. This CDR3 region has 13 residues. V was clipped by 8 bases and J by 8 bases, with 13 bases between them. Germline V CDR1 and CDR2: SEHNR, FQNEAQ (reference sequence).

This clonotype was seen a few times. The J gene is TRBJ2-2, the V gene TRBV5-4; no definite D call. V was clipped by 0 bases and J by 8 bases, with 8 bases between them. Germline CDR1 is SGHNT and CDR2 is YYREEE (reference sequence). This CDR3 is built from 13 residues. The CDR3 is CASSLGGEGELFF. CDR3 nucleotide sequence: TGTGCCAGCAGCTTGGGCGGAGAGGGGGAGCTGTTTTTT.

This chain links TRBV6-5 with TRBJ1-1; no clear D. CDR1 is MNHEY, CDR2 SVGAGI, per germline. The CDR3 has 13 residues. V was cut by 5 bases and J by 10 bases, with 17 bases left in between. DNA for the CDR3: TGTGCCAGCAGTGAAATGGAGGGAGTTGGAGCTTTCTTT. Protein sequence: CASSEMEGVGAFF.

This clonotype has a count of ten or more. The chain carries TRBV5-8 and TRBJ2-6, with TRBD2 as a possible D gene (5 bases). This CDR3 region has 18 residues. Between the trimmed V and J ends, which lost 3 bases and 0 bases, there was a span of 16 bases. Germline lookup yields CDR1 SGHTS and CDR2 YDEGEE. As DNA, the CDR3 is TGTGCCAGCAGCTGGACTCTTCAAATGCACTCTGGGGCCAACGTCCTGACTTTC. It codes for CASSWTLQMHSGANVLTF.